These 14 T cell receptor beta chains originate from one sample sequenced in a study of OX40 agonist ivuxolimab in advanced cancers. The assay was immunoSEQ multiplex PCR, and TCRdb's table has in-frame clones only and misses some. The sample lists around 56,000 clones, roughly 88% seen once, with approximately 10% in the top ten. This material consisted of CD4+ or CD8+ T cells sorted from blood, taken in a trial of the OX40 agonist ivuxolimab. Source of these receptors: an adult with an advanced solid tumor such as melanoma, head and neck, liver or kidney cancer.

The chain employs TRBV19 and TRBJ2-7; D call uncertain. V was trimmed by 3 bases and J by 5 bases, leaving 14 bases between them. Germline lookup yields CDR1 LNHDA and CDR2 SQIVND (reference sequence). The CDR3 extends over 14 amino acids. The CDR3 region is CASSILPPGNEQYF. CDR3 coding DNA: TGTGCCAGTAGTATCTTACCGCCGGGCAACGAGCAGTACTTC.

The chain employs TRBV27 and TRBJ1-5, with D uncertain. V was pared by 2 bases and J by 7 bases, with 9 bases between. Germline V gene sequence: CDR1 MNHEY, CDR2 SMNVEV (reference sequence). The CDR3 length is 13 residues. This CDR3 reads CASSLGVGQPQHF. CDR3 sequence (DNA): TGTGCCAGCAGTTTAGGGGTGGGGCAGCCCCAGCATTTT.

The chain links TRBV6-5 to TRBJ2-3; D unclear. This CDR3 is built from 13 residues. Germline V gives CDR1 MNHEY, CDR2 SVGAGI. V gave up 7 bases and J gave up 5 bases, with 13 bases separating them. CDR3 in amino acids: CASTPTGGDTQYF. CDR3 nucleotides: TGTGCCAGCACCCCCACCGGTGGAGATACGCAGTATTTT.

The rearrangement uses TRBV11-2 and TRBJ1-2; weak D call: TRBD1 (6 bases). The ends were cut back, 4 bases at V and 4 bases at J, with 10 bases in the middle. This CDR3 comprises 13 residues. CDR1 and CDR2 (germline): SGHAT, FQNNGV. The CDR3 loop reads CASSYDRSYGYTF. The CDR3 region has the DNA TGTGCCAGCAGCTACGACAGGTCCTATGGCTACACCTTC.

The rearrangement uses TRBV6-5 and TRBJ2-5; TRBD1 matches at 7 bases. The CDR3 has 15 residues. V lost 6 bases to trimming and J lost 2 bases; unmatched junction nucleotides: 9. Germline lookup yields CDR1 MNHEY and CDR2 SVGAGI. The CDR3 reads CASSIQGRPQETQYF. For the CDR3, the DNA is TGTGCCAGCAGCATACAGGGGCGACCACAAGAGACCCAGTACTTC.

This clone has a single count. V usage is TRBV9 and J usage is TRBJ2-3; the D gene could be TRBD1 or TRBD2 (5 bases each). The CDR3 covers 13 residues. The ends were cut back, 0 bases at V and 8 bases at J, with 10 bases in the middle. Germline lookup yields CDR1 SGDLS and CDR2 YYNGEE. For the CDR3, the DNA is TGTGCCAGCAGCGTAGGGGGCGAGGGTACGCAGTATTTT. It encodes CASSVGGEGTQYF.

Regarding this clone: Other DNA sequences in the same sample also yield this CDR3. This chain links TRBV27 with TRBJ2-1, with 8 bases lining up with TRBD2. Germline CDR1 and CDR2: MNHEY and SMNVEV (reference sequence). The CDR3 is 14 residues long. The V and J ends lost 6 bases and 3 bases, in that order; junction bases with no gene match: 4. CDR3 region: CASSRSGVYNEQFF. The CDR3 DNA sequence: TGTGCCAGCAGCCGTAGCGGGGTCTACAATGAGCAGTTCTTC.

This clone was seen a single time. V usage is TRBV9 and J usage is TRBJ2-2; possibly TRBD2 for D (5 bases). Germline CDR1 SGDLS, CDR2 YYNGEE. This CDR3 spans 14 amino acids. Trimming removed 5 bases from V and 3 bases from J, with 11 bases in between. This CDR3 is CASSPSGDTGELFF. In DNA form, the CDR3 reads TGTGCCAGCAGTCCAAGCGGCGACACCGGGGAGCTGTTTTTT.

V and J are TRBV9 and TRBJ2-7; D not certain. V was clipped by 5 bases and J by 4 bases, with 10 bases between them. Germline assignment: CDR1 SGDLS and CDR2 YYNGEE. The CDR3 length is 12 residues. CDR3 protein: CASSLDGYEQYF. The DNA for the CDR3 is TGTGCCAGCAGTCTAGACGGATACGAGCAGTACTTC.

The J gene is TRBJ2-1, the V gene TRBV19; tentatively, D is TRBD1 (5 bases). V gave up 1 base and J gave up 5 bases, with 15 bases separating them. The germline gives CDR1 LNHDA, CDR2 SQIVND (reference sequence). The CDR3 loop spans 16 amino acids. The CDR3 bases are TGTGCCAGTAGTATAGTTCCAGGGAAGGTGAACAATGAGCAGTTCTTC. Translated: CASSIVPGKVNNEQFF.

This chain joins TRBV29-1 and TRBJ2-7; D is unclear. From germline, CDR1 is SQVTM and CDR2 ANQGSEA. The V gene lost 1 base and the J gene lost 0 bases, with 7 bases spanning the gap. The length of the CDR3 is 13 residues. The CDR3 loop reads CSVEAASSYEQYF. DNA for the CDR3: TGCAGCGTTGAAGCTGCCAGCTCCTACGAGCAGTACTTC.

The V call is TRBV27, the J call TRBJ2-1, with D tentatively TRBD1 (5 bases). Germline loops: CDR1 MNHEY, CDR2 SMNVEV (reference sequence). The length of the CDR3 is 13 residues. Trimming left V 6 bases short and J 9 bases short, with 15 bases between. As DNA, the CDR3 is TGTGCCAGCAGCCCCACAGGATACCCTGAGCAGTTCTTC. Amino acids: CASSPTGYPEQFF.

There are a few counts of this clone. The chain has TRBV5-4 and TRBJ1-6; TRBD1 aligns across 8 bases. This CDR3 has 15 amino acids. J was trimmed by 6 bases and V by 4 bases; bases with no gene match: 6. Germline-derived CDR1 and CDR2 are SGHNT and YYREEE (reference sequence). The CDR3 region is CASSPQGAGNSPLHF. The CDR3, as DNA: TGTGCCAGCAGCCCGCAGGGGGCGGGTAATTCACCCCTCCACTTT.

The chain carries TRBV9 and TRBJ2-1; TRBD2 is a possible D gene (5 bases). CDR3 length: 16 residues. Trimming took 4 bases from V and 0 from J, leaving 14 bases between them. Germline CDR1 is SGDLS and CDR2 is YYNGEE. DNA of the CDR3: TGTGCCAGCAGCTCCCGTTTGGGGAGCTCCTACAATGAGCAGTTCTTC. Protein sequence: CASSSRLGSSYNEQFF.